A single sample is the source of the 30 T cell receptor beta chains below, sequenced in a study of blood T cell repertoires in COVID-19. TCRdb's table, derived via immunoSEQ multiplex PCR, lists solely in-frame clones and lacks some. Counted here are 140,000 to 150,000 clones, approximately 90% occurring once; the ten biggest clones make up over 2.5%. The sequenced sample was peripheral blood. Receptor source: a man between 60 and 75 years old with active or convalescent COVID-19.

With regard to this clone: A junction boundary mismatches the germline segment, possibly from a read error. The chain combines TRBV7-2 with TRBJ2-1, with 9 bases lining up with TRBD2. CDR1 is SGHTA, CDR2 FQGNSA, per germline. The CDR3 extends over 15 amino acids. In DNA, the CDR3 is TGTGCCAGCAGCCTAGCTAGCGGGGTCTACAATGAGCAGTTCTTC. It is translated as CASSLASGVYNEQFF.

The chain has TRBV4-2 and TRBJ1-1, with 10 bases fitting TRBD1. V lost 3 bases to trimming and J lost 4 bases; unmatched junction nucleotides: 5. Germline CDR1 is LGHNA and CDR2 is YNFKEQ. The CDR3 length is 15 residues. The CDR3 nucleotides are TGTGCCAGCAGCCAGGTGACAGGGGGCGGCACTGAAGCTTTCTTT. Protein: CASSQVTGGGTEAFF.

V gene TRBV7-2 combines with J gene TRBJ2-7; the D gene is possibly TRBD2 (6 bases). CDR1 and CDR2 (germline): SGHTA, FQGNSA. The CDR3 length is 15 residues. Trimming shortened V by 5 bases and J by 3 bases, and 17 bases separated the two germline ends. CDR3: CASSINVRGGYEQYF. The CDR3 nucleotides are TGTGCCAGCAGCATAAACGTTCGGGGAGGCTACGAGCAGTACTTC.

The chain couples TRBV5-1 to TRBJ2-5, with 8 bases lining up with TRBD1. This CDR3 contains 15 residues. The J segment lost 5 bases and the V segment lost 2 bases, leaving 8 bases of the junction unmatched. Looked up from germline, CDR1 is SGHRS and CDR2 is YFSETQ. CDR3 DNA: TGCGCCAGCAGCTTCGGACAGGGAATATGGGAGACCCAGTACTTC. Translation: CASSFGQGIWETQYF.

The gene calls are TRBV27 and TRBJ2-3; D not certain. Per the germline V gene, CDR1 is MNHEY and CDR2 is SMNVEV (reference sequence). CDR3 length equals 13 residues. Deletions cut 0 bases from V and 5 bases from J, with 6 bases between. CDR3 DNA sequence: TGTGCCAGCAGTTTATCGAGGAGAGATACGCAGTATTTT. It specifies CASSLSRRDTQYF.

The chain employs TRBV24-1 and TRBJ2-5, with 8 bases fitting TRBD1. The CDR3 spans 14 residues. Germline lookup yields CDR1 KGHDR and CDR2 SFDVKD. V shed 4 bases and J 5 bases; nucleotides not matched to a gene: 5. CDR3 sequence reads: CATSDAGGMETQYF. The CDR3, as DNA: TGTGCCACCAGTGACGCAGGGGGCATGGAGACCCAGTACTTC.

The chain employs TRBV30 and TRBJ2-7; a weak D match, TRBD2 (8 bases). The CDR3 totals 14 residues. From germline, CDR1 is GTSNPN and CDR2 SVGIG (reference sequence). The V end was cut by 0 bases, the J end by 9 bases, with 18 bases between. CDR3 in DNA: TGTGCCTGGAGTGTAGGGGGCGGGAGCGGGAGGCAGTACTTC. Translated: CAWSVGGGSGRQYF.

The chain employs TRBV20-1 and TRBJ1-2, with a weak D call TRBD1 (6 bases). Trimming cost V 3 bases and J 7 bases, with 12 bases left between them. The CDR3 contains 12 residues. Per germline, CDR1 DFQATT and CDR2 SNEGSKA (reference sequence). The CDR3 nucleotides read TGCAGTGCTAGTGGGACAACAAGTGGCTACACCTTC. This codes for CSASGTTSGYTF.

The chain combines TRBV29-1 with TRBJ1-1; D may be TRBD1 (5 bases). Germline loops: CDR1 SQVTM, CDR2 ANQGSEA. The CDR3 covers 16 residues. The V gene lost 1 base and the J gene lost 2 bases, with 17 bases spanning the gap. The CDR3 bases are TGCAGCGTTGAAGGGCAGGGCGAAGTTATAAACACTGAAGCTTTCTTT. It specifies CSVEGQGEVINTEAFF.

This clone was seen just once. The chain has TRBV28 and TRBJ1-2, with D possibly being TRBD1 (5 bases). This CDR3 contains 15 residues. V shed 3 bases and J shed 2 bases, with 13 bases lying between them. CDR1 MDHEN and CDR2 SYDVKM come from the germline V gene. This CDR3 reads CASSLIGGENYGYTF. The CDR3 DNA reads as TGTGCCAGCAGTTTGATCGGAGGGGAGAACTATGGCTACACCTTC.

The rearrangement joins TRBV5-4 to TRBJ2-5; 11 bases map to TRBD2. V was pared by 6 bases and J by 5 bases, with 9 bases of the junction left unmatched. Germline V gives CDR1 SGHNT, CDR2 YYREEE (reference sequence). The CDR3 is 15 residues long. The CDR3 nucleotides read TGTGCCAGCACCACTCAACTAGCGGGGGTTGAGACCCAGTACTTC. As protein: CASTTQLAGVETQYF.

The chain couples TRBV5-4 to TRBJ2-2; 8 nucleotides agree with TRBD2. The V gene end was trimmed by 2 bases and the J gene end by 0 bases; junction bases not matched to a gene: 0. This CDR3 has 15 amino acids. Germline-derived CDR1 and CDR2 are SGHNT and YYREEE (reference sequence). CDR3 loop: CASSLAGANTGELFF. The CDR3 DNA reads TGTGCCAGCAGCTTAGCGGGGGCGAACACCGGGGAGCTGTTTTTT.

Only a few counts were recorded for this clone. The V gene is TRBV4-2, the J gene TRBJ2-7; D is possibly TRBD2 (6 bases). Trimming removed 4 bases at V and 2 bases at J, with 15 bases between. Germline CDR1 is LGHNA and CDR2 is YNFKEQ. CDR3 length equals 15 residues. CDR3 sequence reads: CASSRHGGNTYEQYF. DNA of the CDR3: TGTGCCAGCAGCCGGCACGGCGGGAACACCTACGAGCAGTACTTC.

This chain links TRBV2 with TRBJ1-2, with 8 bases lining up with TRBD1. Per the germline V gene, CDR1 is SNHLY and CDR2 is FYNNEI. The V and J ends lost 8 bases and 4 bases, in that order; junction bases with no gene match: 6. This CDR3 comprises 13 residues. CDR3: CASHRGFGYGYTF. The CDR3, as DNA: TGTGCCAGCCACAGGGGGTTCGGCTATGGCTACACCTTC. Complete variable domain (other parts from reference TRBV2 and TRBJ1-2): EPEVTQTPSHQVTQMGQEVILRCVPISNHLYFYWYRQILGQKVEFLVSFYNNEISEKSEIFDDQFSVERPDGSNFTLKIRSTKLEDSAMYFCASHRGFGYGYTFGSGTRLTVV.

This chain connects TRBV6-5 to TRBJ2-7; 7 bases map to TRBD1. The CDR3 spans 13 residues. From germline, CDR1 is MNHEY and CDR2 SVGAGI. V was pared by 2 bases and J by 8 bases, with 6 bases of the junction left unmatched. The CDR3 nucleotides read TGTGCCAGCAGTTACGCCACAGGGGAACAGCAGTACTTC. It encodes CASSYATGEQQYF.

This clone has only one observation. V usage is TRBV5-3 and J usage is TRBJ2-3; TRBD2 matches at 12 bases. TRBV5-3 is identified as an open reading frame with a role that is uncertain. This CDR3 comprises 20 residues. V was clipped by 0 bases and J by 1 base; unmatched bases: 12. The CDR3 loop is CARSLAASGRARERTDTQYF. Here the CDR3 DNA reads TGTGCCAGAAGCTTGGCGGCTAGCGGGAGGGCCCGGGAGCGCACAGATACGCAGTATTTT.

For the CDR3, the DNA is TGCGCCAGCAGCTTAAACGGACAGGAATACACAGATACGCAGTATTTT. This translates into CASSLNGQEYTDTQYF. This chain links TRBV5-1 with TRBJ2-3, with TRBD1 identical over 7 bases. Unmatched junction bases numbered 8, after V lost 2 bases and J lost 2 bases. The CDR3 loop spans 16 amino acids. Germline-derived CDR1 and CDR2 are SGHRS and YFSETQ.

The chain joins TRBV18 to TRBJ2-2, with D possibly being TRBD1 (6 bases). V was trimmed by 2 bases and J by 4 bases, leaving 8 bases between them. The germline CDR1 and CDR2 sequences are KGHSH and LQKENI. The CDR3 spans 14 residues. This CDR3 reads CASSPGGATGELFF. The CDR3 DNA follows: TGTGCCAGCTCACCAGGGGGCGCCACCGGGGAGCTGTTTTTT.

J is TRBJ1-1 and V is TRBV25-1; 7 bases map to TRBD1. CDR3 length: 14 amino acids. J lost 5 bases, V lost 5 bases, and 8 bases had no gene match. Germline lookup yields CDR1 MGHDK and CDR2 SYGVNS. CDR3 amino acids: CASSRGLWGTEAFF. The CDR3 DNA reads TGTGCCAGCAGTAGGGGGCTCTGGGGAACTGAAGCTTTCTTT. The full variable domain, with the rest looked up from reference TRBV25-1 and TRBJ1-1, is EADIYQTPRYLVIGTGKKITLECSQTMGHDKMYWYQQDPGMELHLIHYSYGVNSTEKGDLSSESTVSRIRTEHFPLTLESARPSHTSQYLCASSRGLWGTEAFFGQGTRLTVV.

The chain uses TRBV7-9 and TRBJ1-1; D perhaps matches TRBD1 (5 bases). This CDR3 comprises 15 residues. Germline assignment: CDR1 SEHNR and CDR2 FQNEAQ (reference sequence). V lost 4 bases and J lost 0, with 12 bases in between. The CDR3 DNA sequence: TGTGCCAGCAGCTCCTCTAGGGGTATGAACACTGAAGCTTTCTTT. Protein: CASSSSRGMNTEAFF.

This clone came up once. The genes are TRBV28 and TRBJ1-2; D might be TRBD1 (5 bases). The germline V gene encodes CDR1 MDHEN and CDR2 SYDVKM. The CDR3 extends over 17 amino acids. Trimming stripped 3 bases from V and 4 bases from J, with 21 bases between. The CDR3 reads CASSFLQANTPSYGYTF. The DNA of the CDR3 is TGTGCCAGCAGTTTCCTACAGGCAAACACCCCGAGCTATGGCTACACCTTC.

The chain employs TRBV27 and TRBJ2-4; a possible D gene is TRBD1 (6 bases). V lost 5 bases and J 7 bases, leaving 21 bases between the germline ends. CDR1 is MNHEY, CDR2 SMNVEV, per germline (reference sequence). This CDR3 has 16 residues. In nucleotides, the CDR3 is TGTGCCAGCAGTCTAACTACAGGGTGGGGTAGGAACATTCAGTACTTC. Translating it yields CASSLTTGWGRNIQYF.

The chain links TRBV7-2 to TRBJ2-1, with 10 bases that match TRBD1. The CDR3 runs to 15 residues. Germline loops: CDR1 SGHTA, CDR2 FQGNSA. Trimming took 4 bases from V and 8 from J; bases not matched to a gene: 8. CDR3 residues: CASSSRTGGFDEQFF. In DNA, the CDR3 is TGTGCCAGCAGCTCCCGGACAGGGGGATTTGATGAGCAGTTCTTC. Combining the CDR3 with reference TRBV7-2 and TRBJ2-1 gives the whole variable domain GAGVSQSPSNKVTEKGKDVELRCDPISGHTALYWYRQSLGQGLEFLIYFQGNSAPDKSGLPSDRFSAERTGGSVSTLTIQRTQQEDSAVYLCASSSRTGGFDEQFFGPGTRLTVL.

The chain carries TRBV6-5 and TRBJ1-1; 8 bases agree with TRBD1. Germline V gene sequence: CDR1 MNHEY, CDR2 SVGAGI. Trimming cost V 6 bases and J 0 bases; bases outside gene matches: 6. The CDR3 is 15 residues long. The DNA for the CDR3 is TGTGCCAGCAGAACACGGGGACAGGTGAACACTGAAGCTTTCTTT. Protein: CASRTRGQVNTEAFF.

This sequence joins TRBV19 and TRBJ1-1; D perhaps matches TRBD1 (6 bases). V was cut by 9 bases and J by 5 bases, with 13 bases left in between. CDR3 length: 12 amino acids. In germline, CDR1 is LNHDA, CDR2 SQIVND (reference sequence). The CDR3 DNA reads as TGTGCCAGCCAGGGGATGTGGACTGAAGCTTTCTTT. It codes for CASQGMWTEAFF.

This clone was recorded only once. V is TRBV5-6 and J is TRBJ1-2; 9 bases fit TRBD1. Germline V gives CDR1 SGHDT, CDR2 YYEEEE. V was clipped by 0 bases and J by 8 bases; unmatched bases: 8. This CDR3 is 15 amino acids long. CDR3: CASSLAGQGWVGYTF. The DNA of the CDR3 is TGTGCCAGCAGCTTGGCGGGACAGGGCTGGGTCGGCTACACCTTC.

The chain couples TRBV13 to TRBJ2-3; the D gene is possibly TRBD1 (6 bases). The length of the CDR3 is 13 residues. Germline lookup yields CDR1 PRHDT and CDR2 FYEKMQ (reference sequence). V was clipped by 5 bases and J by 8 bases, with 14 bases between them. The CDR3 loop reads CASSTGRGGTQYF. CDR3 DNA sequence: TGTGCCAGCAGCACCGGACGAGGGGGTACGCAGTATTTT. Based on the CDR3 plus reference TRBV13 and TRBJ2-3, the full variable domain is AAGVIQSPRHLIKEKRETATLKCYPIPRHDTVYWYQQGPGQDPQFLISFYEKMQSDKGSIPDRFSAQQFSDYHSELNMSSLELGDSALYFCASSTGRGGTQYFGPGTRLTVL.

The gene calls are TRBV5-5 and TRBJ2-5; D may be TRBD1 (5 bases). The CDR3 spans 16 residues. Trimming took 3 bases from V and 4 from J, leaving 19 bases between them. CDR1 SGHKS and CDR2 YYEKEE come from the germline V gene (reference sequence). Here the CDR3 reads CASSYGNAGSGETQYF. For the CDR3, the DNA is TGTGCCAGCAGCTATGGCAATGCAGGGTCAGGAGAGACCCAGTACTTC.

The rearrangement uses TRBV5-1 and TRBJ2-7; the D gene is possibly TRBD1 (5 bases). The CDR3 has 16 amino acids. The ends were cut back, 1 base at V and 0 bases at J, with 14 bases in the middle. The germline V gene encodes CDR1 SGHRS and CDR2 YFSETQ. The CDR3 loop is CASSLWGRFYSYEQYF. In DNA, the CDR3 is TGCGCCAGCAGCTTGTGGGGCCGGTTCTACTCCTACGAGCAGTACTTC.

This sequence joins TRBV19 and TRBJ1-1, with a tentative D call TRBD1 (6 bases). Germline V gene data show CDR1 as LNHDA and CDR2 as SQIVND (reference sequence). The CDR3 loop spans 16 amino acids. V lost 6 bases and J 4 bases, leaving 21 bases between the germline ends. The CDR3: CASRIRDTGLGTEAFF. CDR3 sequence (DNA): TGTGCCAGTAGGATTCGGGACACCGGGCTGGGCACTGAAGCTTTCTTT.